This T cell receptor beta chain was captured in a study of blood T cells in healthy people across ages. The second PCR ran roughly 7 to 12 cycles with a sample-barcoded 5' primer and J-beta primers. Tagging of each cDNA molecule was performed by a template-switch adaptor with 12 random nucleotides. TCRdb re-derived calls from the 5' RACE reads in MiXCR, one entry per CDR3 protein. Of around 1.1 million distinct CDR3 sequences in the sample, more than 30% were seen once. Trimming stripped 6 bases from V and 5 bases from J, with 19 bases between. Germline CDR1 MNHNY, CDR2 SVGAGI (reference sequence). The CDR3 consists of 15 residues.

V gene TRBV6-6 combines with J gene TRBJ2-5; D gene uncertain. The receptor comes from a man younger than 35 in good health. Sample: blood. CDR3 sequence reads: CASRRAHGSLETQYF. CDR3 DNA sequence: TGTGCCAGCAGACGAGCCCACGGTAGTTTGGAGACCCAGTACTTC.